The 21 T cell receptor beta chains given below trace back to one sample, sequenced in a study of identical twins (dated by TCRdb to 2016 to 2017). Library construction relied on 5' RACE. Sequencing relied on an Illumina HiSeq 2000. TCRdb reanalyzed the raw reads on its own, using fastp at Q25 for trimming and MiXCR for clone calling, and kept in-frame beta chains. Rows merge per CDR3 protein into single entries with the most common DNA and genes. The sample table lists some 200,000 distinct CDR3 sequences, around 8.1% of them with a count of one. The top ten constitute about 2% of the sample. This sample was also put to use in a study of yellow fever vaccine responses in identical twins.

The sequencing sample was made of memory (CD45RO+) T cells sorted from blood. In light of the paper, this sample's cell subset or site label describes: CD45RO+ enriched T cells. All receptors derive from a woman aged 18 to 35 in good health.

J is TRBJ1-5 and V is TRBV18, with D tentatively TRBD1 (6 bases). CDR3 size: 15 residues. Germline V gene sequence: CDR1 KGHSH, CDR2 LQKENI. Trimming removed 0 bases from V and 6 bases from J, with 12 bases in between. The CDR3 bases are TGTGCCAGCTCACCACCTACGGGGGGCCCTCAGCCCCAGCATTTT. Its protein is CASSPPTGGPQPQHF.

For the CDR3, the DNA is TGTGCCAGCAGTGAATGGGCAGGGAACGGGGATACGCAGTATTTT. It encodes CASSEWAGNGDTQYF. J is TRBJ2-3 and V is TRBV25-1; possibly TRBD1 for D (5 bases). Trimming pared 1 base from V and 6 bases from J, leaving 14 bases between. CDR1 and CDR2 from the germline V gene are MGHDK and SYGVNS. The CDR3 is 15 amino acids.

This clonotype has only a few counts. The rearrangement uses TRBV20-1 and TRBJ2-3, with TRBD1 identical over 11 bases. CDR3 length: 14 amino acids. V lost 6 bases to trimming and J lost 4 bases; unmatched junction nucleotides: 6. Looked up from germline, CDR1 is DFQATT and CDR2 is SNEGSKA (reference sequence). The DNA of the CDR3 is TGCAGTGCCTGCCGGGACAGGGGGGCAGATACGCAGTATTTT. It encodes CSACRDRGADTQYF.

CDR3 loop: CASSLESTYQGCTF. The CDR3 DNA reads TGTGCCAGCAGCTTAGAATCGACATATCAGGGTTGCACCTTC. The chain links TRBV7-9 to TRBJ1-2, with D possibly being TRBD1 (5 bases). The V and J ends lost 1 base and 13 bases respectively, with 19 bases between them. This CDR3 has 14 amino acids. Looked up from germline, CDR1 is SEHNR and CDR2 is FQNEAQ (reference sequence).

This clonotype was seen many times. The CDR3 sequence: CASSVDRDYGYTF. The CDR3 DNA reads TGTGCCAGCTCCGTGGACAGGGACTATGGCTACACCTTC. V and J are TRBV12-3 or TRBV12-4 and TRBJ1-2, with 8 bases lining up with TRBD1. Trimming took 8 bases from V and 3 from J; bases not matched to a gene: 5. CDR3 length equals 13 residues.

In this sample, this clonotype turned up many times. This chain links TRBV12-3 or TRBV12-4 with TRBJ1-3; 9 nucleotides align to TRBD1. V was clipped by 3 bases and J by 4 bases; unmatched bases: 10. The CDR3 covers 17 residues. CDR3 DNA sequence: TGTGCCAGCAGTTTTGAGACCGGGACAGGGTTCGGAAACACCATATATTTT. Its translation: CASSFETGTGFGNTIYF.

The chain couples TRBV6-5 to TRBJ1-3; no firm D call. In germline, CDR1 is MNHEY, CDR2 SVGAGI. The CDR3 loop spans 14 amino acids. The germline V and J ends were trimmed by 2 bases and 3 bases, with 8 bases remaining between them. This CDR3 reads CASSYGGDGNTIYF. The CDR3 DNA follows: TGTGCCAGCAGTTACGGCGGTGATGGAAACACCATATATTTT.

The gene calls are TRBV28 and TRBJ1-1, with D perhaps TRBD1 (6 bases). The V gene's germline CDR1 is MDHEN and CDR2 SYDVKM. With 6 bases removed from V and 6 bases from J, the gap between germline ends came to 14 bases. CDR3 length: 13 residues. CDR3 DNA: TGTGCCAGCAGGGAGACAGGAAGGTCTGAAGCTTTCTTT. It codes for CASRETGRSEAFF.

The sample holds a few counts of this clonotype. J is TRBJ2-5 and V is TRBV6-5; D gene uncertain. The V end lost 2 bases, the J end lost 5 bases, and 15 bases lay between the germline ends. In germline, CDR1 is MNHEY, CDR2 SVGAGI. The CDR3 is 15 residues long. CDR3 amino acids: CASSYLRATKETQYF. The CDR3 coding sequence is TGTGCCAGCAGTTACCTCCGGGCCACAAAGGAGACCCAGTACTTC.

This clonotype was observed many times. The J gene is TRBJ2-7, the V gene TRBV7-9; D remains ambiguous. Germline V gene sequence: CDR1 SEHNR, CDR2 FQNEAQ (reference sequence). The V end lost 4 bases, the J end lost 3 bases, and 10 bases lay between the germline ends. The CDR3 spans 13 residues. CDR3 DNA sequence: TGTGCCAGCAGCTATGGTTGGAACTACGAGCAGTACTTC. It encodes CASSYGWNYEQYF.

This clonotype was detected only a few times. The J gene is TRBJ2-3, the V gene TRBV28; TRBD1 matches 8 bases. The V and J ends lost 6 bases and 4 bases, in that order; junction bases with no gene match: 6. The CDR3 is made up of 14 amino acids. CDR1 and CDR2 from the germline V gene are MDHEN and SYDVKM. In DNA, the CDR3 is TGTGCCAGCAGGTCATACAGGGGGTCAGATACGCAGTATTTT. Its translation is CASRSYRGSDTQYF.

In this sample, this clonotype turned up a few times. This rearrangement joins TRBV29-1 to TRBJ1-4; D remains unclear. V lost 6 bases and J lost 0, with 5 bases in between. CDR3 length: 12 amino acids. Per germline, CDR1 SQVTM and CDR2 ANQGSEA. The CDR3, as DNA: TGCAGCGTGGTTACAACTAATGAAAAACTGTTTTTT. Translation: CSVVTTNEKLFF.

Only a few counts were recorded for this clonotype. The chain is built from TRBV10-3 and TRBJ2-7; D ambiguous. The V gene lost 1 base and the J gene lost 1 base, with 5 bases spanning the gap. Germline values: CDR1 ENHRY, CDR2 SYGVKD. CDR3 length equals 13 residues. The CDR3 reads CAISEYASYEQYF. The CDR3 coding sequence is TGTGCCATCAGTGAGTACGCATCCTACGAGCAGTACTTC.

This sequence joins TRBV3-1 and TRBJ2-7; TRBD1 aligns across 8 bases. Germline V gene lookup returns CDR1 LGHDT and CDR2 YNNKEL (reference sequence). This CDR3 is 20 amino acids long. V lost 1 base, J lost 0 bases, and 17 bases stayed unmatched. The CDR3 loop reads CASSQGVGQGRGRASYEQYF. The CDR3 coding sequence is TGTGCCAGCAGCCAAGGGGTTGGACAGGGCCGGGGGAGAGCCTCCTACGAGCAGTACTTC.

The rearrangement links TRBV24-1 to TRBJ2-2; tentative D call: TRBD1 (7 bases). With 5 bases removed from V and 7 bases from J, the gap between germline ends came to 13 bases. The CDR3 is 14 amino acids. Per germline, CDR1 KGHDR and CDR2 SFDVKD. The CDR3 spells CATSVQGEVGELFF. In DNA, the CDR3 is TGTGCCACCAGTGTGCAGGGGGAGGTCGGGGAGCTGTTTTTT.

The chain recombines TRBV20-1 with TRBJ2-3, with 8 bases that match TRBD1. With V trimmed by 5 bases and J by 2 bases, 6 bases remained unmatched. Germline CDR1 DFQATT, CDR2 SNEGSKA (reference sequence). CDR3 length equals 14 residues. The CDR3 region is CSASDRAYTDTQYF. The DNA for the CDR3 is TGCAGTGCTTCGGACAGGGCTTACACAGATACGCAGTATTTT.

In its sample, this clonotype was seen a few times. The rearrangement joins TRBV6-2 or TRBV6-3 to TRBJ2-7; D is possibly TRBD2 (5 bases). The length of the CDR3 is 15 residues. CDR1 MNHEY and CDR2 SVGEGT come from the germline V gene. V was cut by 5 bases and J by 2 bases, with 16 bases left in between. The CDR3 nucleotides are TGTGCCAGCAGTGCCGGGATGTTGATAACCTACGAGCAGTACTTC. This gives the protein CASSAGMLITYEQYF.

Many counts were recorded for this clonotype. V gene TRBV29-1 combines with J gene TRBJ1-1; 7 bases match TRBD1. V lost 4 bases and J lost 3; bases outside the gene matches: 17. The CDR3 totals 17 residues. The V gene's germline CDR1 is SQVTM and CDR2 ANQGSEA. The DNA for the CDR3 is TGCAGCGTTGGGGGGGTGGTAGGAAGGACAGGCGACACTGAAGCTTTCTTT. This sequence encodes CSVGGVVGRTGDTEAFF.

V usage is TRBV7-9 and J usage is TRBJ2-5; the D is unclear. Germline V gene lookup returns CDR1 SEHNR and CDR2 FQNEAQ (reference sequence). The CDR3 spans 14 residues. V shed 5 bases and J shed 3 bases, with 13 bases lying between them. This CDR3 reads CASSPIETKETQYF. In DNA, the CDR3 is TGTGCCAGCAGCCCAATAGAGACAAAAGAGACCCAGTACTTC.

The rearrangement links TRBV6-2 or TRBV6-3 to TRBJ2-7; the D call may be TRBD1 or TRBD2 (6 bases each). Germline CDR1 is MNHEY and CDR2 is SVGEGT. The V and J ends lost 5 bases and 4 bases respectively, with 18 bases between them. This CDR3 comprises 15 residues. For the CDR3, the DNA is TGTGCCAGCAGTACCCCGGGGGCCGGAGTGTACGAGCAGTACTTC. It translates to CASSTPGAGVYEQYF.

The V gene is TRBV20-1, the J gene TRBJ1-1; a weak D match, TRBD1 (6 bases). CDR1 and CDR2 from the germline V gene are DFQATT and SNEGSKA (reference sequence). V was shortened by 6 bases and J by 1 base, with 15 bases between the two germline ends. The CDR3 consists of 14 residues. The chain's CDR3 is CSATKGGSNTEAFF. DNA of the CDR3: TGCAGTGCGACCAAGGGGGGGTCGAACACTGAAGCTTTCTTT.